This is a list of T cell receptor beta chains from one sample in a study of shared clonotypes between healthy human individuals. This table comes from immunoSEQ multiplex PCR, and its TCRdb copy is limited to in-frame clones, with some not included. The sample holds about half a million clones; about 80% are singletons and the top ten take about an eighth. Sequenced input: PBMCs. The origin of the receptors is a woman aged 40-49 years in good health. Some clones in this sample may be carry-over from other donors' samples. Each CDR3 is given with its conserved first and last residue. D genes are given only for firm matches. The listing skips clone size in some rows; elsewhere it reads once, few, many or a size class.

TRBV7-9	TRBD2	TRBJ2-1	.	CASSQSPGLAKSSYNEQFF	TGTGCCAGCAGCCAGAGCCCGGGACTAGCGAAGAGCTCCTACAATGAGCAGTTCTTC
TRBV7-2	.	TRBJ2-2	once	CASRPTGRREDGELFF	TGTGCCAGCAGACCGACGGGGAGGCGGGAAGACGGGGAGCTGTTTTTT
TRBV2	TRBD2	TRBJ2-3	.	CASSGLAGVTDTQYF	TGTGCCAGCAGTGGACTAGCGGGGGTCACAGATACGCAGTATTTT
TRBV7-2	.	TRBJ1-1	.	CASRPLQGGTEAFF	TGTGCCAGCAGACCTCTACAGGGCGGCACTGAAGCTTTCTTT
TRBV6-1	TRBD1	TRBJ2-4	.	CASTGTGIAKNIQYF	TGTGCCAGCACTGGGACAGGTATAGCCAAAAACATTCAGTACTTC
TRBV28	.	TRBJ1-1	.	CASSEQLVVTEAFF	TGTGCCAGCAGTGAACAGCTCGTGGTCACTGAAGCTTTCTTT
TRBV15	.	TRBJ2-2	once	CATSREVRELTGELFF	TGTGCCACCAGCAGAGAAGTTCGGGAGTTAACCGGGGAGCTGTTTTTT
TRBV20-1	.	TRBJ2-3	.	CSVEGTDTQYF	TGCAGTGTAGAGGGCACAGATACGCAGTATTTT
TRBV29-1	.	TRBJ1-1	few	CSVVGGGTEAFF	TGCAGCGTTGTAGGAGGGGGCACTGAAGCTTTCTTT
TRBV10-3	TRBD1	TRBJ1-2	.	CAISESAGQGAVGYTF	TGTGCCATCAGTGAGTCCGCGGGACAGGGTGCTGTCGGCTACACCTTC
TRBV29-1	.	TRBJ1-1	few	CSVWDFEGTEAFF	TGCAGCGTTTGGGACTTTGAGGGCACTGAAGCTTTCTTT
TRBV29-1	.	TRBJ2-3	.	CSVASTDTQYF	TGCAGCGTTGCAAGCACAGATACGCAGTATTTT
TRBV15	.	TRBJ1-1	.	CATSRELVRSEAFF	TGTGCCACCAGCAGAGAATTAGTTAGAAGTGAAGCTTTCTTT
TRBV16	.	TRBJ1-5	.	CASSQSASNQPQHF	TGTGCCAGCAGCCAATCGGCGAGCAATCAGCCCCAGCATTTT
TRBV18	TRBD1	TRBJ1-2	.	CASSPEQGSNYGYTF	TGTGCCAGCTCACCGGAACAGGGGTCTAACTATGGCTACACCTTC
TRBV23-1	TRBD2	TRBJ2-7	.	CASSQTVWLAGGSYEQYF	TGCGCCAGCAGTCAAACCGTCTGGCTAGCGGGAGGTTCCTACGAGCAGTACTTC
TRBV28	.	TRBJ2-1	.	CASSLPQNEQFF	TGTGCCAGCAGTTTACCCCAGAATGAGCAGTTCTTC
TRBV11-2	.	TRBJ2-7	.	CASSLVVYEQYF	TGTGCCAGCAGCTTAGTCGTCTACGAGCAGTACTTC
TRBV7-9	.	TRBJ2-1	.	CASSFQGDNEQFF	TGTGCCAGCAGCTTCCAGGGAGACAATGAGCAGTTCTTC
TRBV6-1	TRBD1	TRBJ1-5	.	CASSEMGQGVNQPQHF	TGTGCCAGCAGTGAAATGGGACAGGGCGTCAATCAGCCCCAGCATTTT
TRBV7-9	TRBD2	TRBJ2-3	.	CASSQGTIYTDTQYF	TGTGCCAGCAGCCAAGGGACTATCTACACAGATACGCAGTATTTT
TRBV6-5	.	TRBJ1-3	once	CASSYSTTASGNTIYF	TGTGCCAGCAGTTACTCGACCACAGCCTCTGGAAACACCATATATTTT
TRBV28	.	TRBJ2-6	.	CASSLGSSGANVLTF	TGTGCCAGCAGCCTAGGGAGCTCTGGGGCCAACGTCCTGACTTTC
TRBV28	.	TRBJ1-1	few	CASSPRGGLNTEAFF	TGTGCCAGCAGTCCCCGGGGGGGGTTGAACACTGAAGCTTTCTTT
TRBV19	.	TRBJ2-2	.	CASSIYGTLGFTGELFF	TGTGCCAGTAGTATATATGGGACACTGGGTTTTACCGGGGAGCTGTTTTTT
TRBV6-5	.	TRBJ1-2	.	CASSYGGIYNYGYTF	TGTGCCAGCAGTTACGGGGGTATATATAACTATGGCTACACCTTC
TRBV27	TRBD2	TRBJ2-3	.	CASTSIIKVGELAGDTDTQYF	TGTGCCAGCACGAGTATTATAAAGGTGGGTGAACTAGCGGGAGATACAGATACGCAGTATTTT
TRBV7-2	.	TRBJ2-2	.	CASSFAQGTGELFF	TGTGCCAGCAGCTTCGCGCAGGGGACAGGGGAGCTGTTTTTT